The clone carrying this T cell receptor beta chain was recorded a few times. The data were taken from a study of blood T cell repertoires in COVID-19. Study background: Cohort 3 donors were reported recovered after two negative PCRs, clearance, or symptom resolution. Material from acute and convalescent COVID-19 was sourced from the United States, Italy and Spain.

Original methodology: Estimates of nucleated cell counts were drawn from the amplification of reference gene primers. Some clones are missing from TCRdb's copy, which holds only in-frame ones; the method was immunoSEQ multiplex PCR. V and J calls and clone size are those listed in that table; D and trimming were worked out from the DNA. Of 330,000 or so clones listed, roughly 86% are singletons. J was trimmed by 4 bases and V by 5 bases; bases with no gene match: 10. This CDR3 has 16 residues. Germline CDR1 and CDR2: SGHAT and FQNNGV. Participant ages covered about 18 to 100 years across 24 US areas. The rearrangement links TRBV11-2 to TRBJ1-2; 10 nucleotides align to TRBD1. The material sequenced was PBMCs or T cells enriched from blood (not recorded which). This receptor was obtained from a man aged 40-49 years in a cohort exposed to, infected with or recovered from COVID-19 (not recorded which). In DNA, the CDR3 is TGTGCCAGCAGCCCAAAGACAGGGGGCGCGTTCTATGGCTACACCTTC. Amino acid sequence: CASSPKTGGAFYGYTF.